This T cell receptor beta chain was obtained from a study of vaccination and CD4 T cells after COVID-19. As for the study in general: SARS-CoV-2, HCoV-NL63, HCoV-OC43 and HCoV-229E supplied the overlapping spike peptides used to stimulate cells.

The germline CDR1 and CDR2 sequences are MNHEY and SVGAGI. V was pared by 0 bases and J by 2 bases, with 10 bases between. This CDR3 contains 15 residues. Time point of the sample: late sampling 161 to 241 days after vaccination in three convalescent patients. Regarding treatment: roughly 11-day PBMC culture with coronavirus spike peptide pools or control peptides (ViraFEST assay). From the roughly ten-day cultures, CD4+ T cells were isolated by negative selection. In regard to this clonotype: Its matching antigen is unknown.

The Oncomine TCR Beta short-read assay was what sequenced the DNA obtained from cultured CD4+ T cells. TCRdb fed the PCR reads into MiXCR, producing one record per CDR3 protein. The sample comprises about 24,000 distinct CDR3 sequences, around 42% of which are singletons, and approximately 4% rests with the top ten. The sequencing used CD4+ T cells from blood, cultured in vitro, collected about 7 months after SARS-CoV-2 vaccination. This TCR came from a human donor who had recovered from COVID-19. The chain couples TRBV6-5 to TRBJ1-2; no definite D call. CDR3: CASSYSAGLNYGYTF. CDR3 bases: TGTGCCAGCAGTTACTCCGCAGGTCTCAACTATGGCTACACCTTC.